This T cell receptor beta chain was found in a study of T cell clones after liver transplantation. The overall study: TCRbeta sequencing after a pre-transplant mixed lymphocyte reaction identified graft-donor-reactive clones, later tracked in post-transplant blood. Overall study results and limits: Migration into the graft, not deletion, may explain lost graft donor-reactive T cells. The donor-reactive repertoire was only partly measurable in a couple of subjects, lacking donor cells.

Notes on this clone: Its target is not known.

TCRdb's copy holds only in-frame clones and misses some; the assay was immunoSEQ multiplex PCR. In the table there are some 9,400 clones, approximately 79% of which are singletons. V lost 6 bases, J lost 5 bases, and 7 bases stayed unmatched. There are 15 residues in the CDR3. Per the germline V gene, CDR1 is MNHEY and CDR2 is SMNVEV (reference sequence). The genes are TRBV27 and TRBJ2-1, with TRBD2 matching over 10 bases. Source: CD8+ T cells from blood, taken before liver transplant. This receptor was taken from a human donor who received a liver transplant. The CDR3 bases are TGTGCCAGCAGACCCGGGACTAGCGCTAACAATGAGCAGTTCTTC. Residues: CASRPGTSANNEQFF.